This is a list of T cell receptor beta chains from one sample in a study of blood T cell repertoires in COVID-19. Profiled with immunoSEQ multiplex PCR; TCRdb holds only in-frame clones, not every one. Of approximately 230,000 clones detected, around 86% appear once; the ten largest clones hold 2.2%. The sample consisted of peripheral blood. The receptors were sampled from a man aged 25-40 years who had recovered from COVID-19. Both conserved end residues are part of each CDR3. D genes are given only for firm matches. Rows give clone size only sometimes, using once, few, many, or a class for an expanded clone.

>TRBD1|NA|TRBV19|TRBJ1-1
TGTGCCAGTAGTATGAGGAGGGGACAGGGGGCTAGTACAAGGGACACTGAAGCTTTCTTT
CASSMRRGQGASTRDTEAFF
>TRBD1|NA|TRBV5-4|TRBJ2-5
TGTGCCAGCAGCCGACAGGGTCAAGAGACCCAGTACTTC
CASSRQGQETQYF
>NA|once|TRBV6-1|TRBJ1-2
TGTGCCAGCAGTCAAGCGGGGCATGGCTACACCTTC
CASSQAGHGYTF
>NA|NA|TRBV11-2|TRBJ1-1
TGTGCCAGCAGCTTAGTCGGGTCTACTACTGAAGCTTTCTTT
CASSLVGSTTEAFF
>NA|NA|TRBV6-5|TRBJ1-2
TGTGCCAGCAGCCCCGGACACGCGGCTCTCTATGGCTACACCTTC
CASSPGHAALYGYTF
>NA|NA|TRBV4-1|TRBJ1-2
TGCGCCAGCAGCCAAGATGGTGGGGGCCACTATGGCTACACCTTC
CASSQDGGGHYGYTF
>TRBD2|NA|TRBV5-4|TRBJ2-3
TGTGCCAGCAGCCCGAAGACTAGCGGGGGGGCAATGACAGATACGCAGTATTTT
CASSPKTSGGAMTDTQYF
>NA|NA|TRBV27|TRBJ2-7
TGTGCCAGCAGGCCTAGCCCCCACAGCTCCTACGAGCAGTACTTC
CASRPSPHSSYEQYF
>NA|NA|TRBV25-1|TRBJ1-5
TGTGCCAGCAGTGGGGGGGGAAGAGGGAGCAATCAGCCCCAGCATTTT
CASSGGGRGSNQPQHF
>NA|NA|TRBV7-8|TRBJ2-7
TGTGCCAGCAACCCGACAGTCGTCCACGAGCAGTACTTC
CASNPTVVHEQYF
>NA|NA|TRBV5-1|TRBJ1-6
TGCGCCAGCAGCTTTGAGTCCTATAATTCACCCCTCCACTTT
CASSFESYNSPLHF
>TRBD1|NA|TRBV28|TRBJ2-2
TGTGCCAGCAGTTCGCCGGGACAGGGGCACACCGGGGAGCTGTTTTTT
CASSSPGQGHTGELFF
>TRBD1|NA|TRBV6-1|TRBJ1-2
TGTGCCAGCAGTGAACCGGGACAGGGGATCTATGGCTACACCTTC
CASSEPGQGIYGYTF
>NA|NA|TRBV30|TRBJ1-1
TGTGCCTGGAGTGTAGACAGCTTGACTGAAGCTTTCTTT
CAWSVDSLTEAFF
>NA|NA|TRBV7-6|TRBJ2-7
TGTGCCAGCAGCTTTTATGGCGGTAGCTCCTACGAGCAGTACTTC
CASSFYGGSSYEQYF
>TRBD1|NA|TRBV7-2|TRBJ1-3
TGTGCCAGCAGCCCCCGGGACAGGGTTGGCAACACCATATATTTT
CASSPRDRVGNTIYF
>TRBD1|NA|TRBV18|TRBJ2-7
TGTGCCAGCTCACCCCCGGGACAGGTGACCTCCGAGCAGTACTTC
CASSPPGQVTSEQYF
>NA|NA|TRBV21-1|TRBJ1-5
TGTGCCAGCAGCCCTAAAAGGGGGGGGACAATCTATAGCAATCAGCCCCAGCATTTT
CASSPKRGGTIYSNQPQHF
>NA|few|TRBV5-5|TRBJ2-7
TGTGCCAGCAGTCCCCGGGACACAGCCTACGAGCAGTACTTC
CASSPRDTAYEQYF
>TRBD1|NA|TRBV2|TRBJ2-2
TGTGCCAGCAGGGAGACCCCGACAGGGATTCGCACCGGGGAGCTGTTTTTT
CASRETPTGIRTGELFF
>NA|once|TRBV10-3|TRBJ2-2
TGTGCCACCAAGAACAGGGAGGGTGGGAACGGGGAGCTGTTTTTT
CATKNREGGNGELFF
>NA|NA|TRBV19|TRBJ1-4
TGTGCCAGTAGTATAGACCGGACATTCAAACTGTTTTTT
CASSIDRTFKLFF
>TRBD1|few|TRBV19|TRBJ1-4
TGTGCCAGTAGTCTACAGGGGAACGAAAAACTGTTTTTT
CASSLQGNEKLFF
>TRBD1|NA|TRBV14|TRBJ2-1
TGTGCCAGCAGCCTAGGGGGCCCCTACAATGAGCAGTTCTTC
CASSLGGPYNEQFF
>NA|NA|TRBV4-2|TRBJ2-3
TGTGCCAGCAGCCTATCATTCCGGCGGGCGGGGGATACGCAGTATTTT
CASSLSFRRAGDTQYF
>NA|NA|TRBV6-2/TRBV6-3|TRBJ2-7
TGTACCAGCAGTTACGTGCAGGGAGGCCCCGTCTACGAGCAGTACTTC
CTSSYVQGGPVYEQYF
>TRBD1|NA|TRBV23-1|TRBJ1-2
TGCGCCAGCAGGCGCCGGACAGGGGATCACGGCTACACCTTC
CASRRRTGDHGYTF
>NA|NA|TRBV25-1|TRBJ1-1
TGTGCCAGCAGTCCACCCCCAGAGGGTGAAGCTTTCTTT
CASSPPPEGEAFF